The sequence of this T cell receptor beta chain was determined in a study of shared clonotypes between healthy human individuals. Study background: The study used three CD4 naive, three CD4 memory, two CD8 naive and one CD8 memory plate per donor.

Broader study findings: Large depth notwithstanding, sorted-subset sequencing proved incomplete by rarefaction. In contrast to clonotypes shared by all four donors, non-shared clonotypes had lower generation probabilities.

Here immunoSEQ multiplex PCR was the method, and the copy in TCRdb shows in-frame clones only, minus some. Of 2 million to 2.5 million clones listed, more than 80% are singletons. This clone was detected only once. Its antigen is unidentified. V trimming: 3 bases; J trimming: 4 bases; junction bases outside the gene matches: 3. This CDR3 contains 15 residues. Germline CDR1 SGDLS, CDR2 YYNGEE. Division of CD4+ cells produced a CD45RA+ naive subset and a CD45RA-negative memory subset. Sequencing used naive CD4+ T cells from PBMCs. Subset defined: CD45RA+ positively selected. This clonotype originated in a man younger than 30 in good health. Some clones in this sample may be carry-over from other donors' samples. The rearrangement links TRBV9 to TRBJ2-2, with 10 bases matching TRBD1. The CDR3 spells CASSGWTGGTGELFF. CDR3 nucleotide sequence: TGTGCCAGCAGCGGCTGGACAGGGGGCACCGGGGAGCTGTTTTTT. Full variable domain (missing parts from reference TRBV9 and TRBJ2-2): DSGVTQTPKHLITATGQRVTLRCSPRSGDLSVYWYQQSLDQGLQFLIQYYNGEERAKGNILERFSAQQFPDLHSELNLSSLELGDSALYFCASSGWTGGTGELFFGEGSRLTVL.